In its sample, the clone carrying this TCR beta chain was seen a few times. Its antigen is undetermined. The sample is drawn from a study of T cell repertoires in cytomegalovirus infection. Study-wide background: Indicated by public TCR beta signatures were CMV infection and matching HLA type. Study-level points and caveats: There were carriers of CMV plus the relevant HLA, and cumulative public TCR beta family frequency identified them. HLA-C-restricted CMV clonotypes gave the most frequent clonotype in two of eight donors.

TCRdb ran MiXCR on the reads and lists one entry per CDR3 protein. The profile shows about 130,000 distinct CDR3 sequences, approximately 8.8% of them singletons. Sequencing used PBMCs. The receptor comes from a human donor in good health (CMV status not recorded). Some clones in this sample may be carry-over from other donors' samples.

The CDR3 is CASSLGGQGTPDTQYF. CDR3 in DNA: TGTGCCAGCAGCTTGGGTGGTCAGGGGACTCCAGATACGCAGTATTTT. V is TRBV5-6 and J is TRBJ2-3; either TRBD1 or TRBD2 may supply D (6 bases each). CDR1 and CDR2 from the germline V gene are SGHDT and YYEEEE. V was clipped by 0 bases and J by 4 bases, with 15 bases between them. The CDR3 sequence is 16 residues long.